One sample yielded the 22 T cell receptor beta chains listed below, sequenced in a study of graft-versus-host responses after intestinal transplantation. This table comes from immunoSEQ multiplex PCR, and its TCRdb copy is limited to in-frame clones, with some not included. The sample yields about 130,000 clones, over 85% seen once. For these receptors, no antigen is known. The sequences come from unstimulated CD4+ T cells sorted from spleen or lymph node cells, collected before intestinal transplant. The source of these receptors is a human donor who received an intestinal transplant.

V and J are TRBV28 and TRBJ1-6; D remains unclear. V lost 6 bases and J lost 10, with 10 bases in between. Germline CDR1 MDHEN, CDR2 SYDVKM. CDR3 length: 12 residues. CDR3 coding DNA: TGTGCCAGCAGCACCGAGTTATCACCCCTCCACTTT. Translating it yields CASSTELSPLHF.

The V call is TRBV7-8, the J call TRBJ1-2; the D is unclear. This CDR3 has 17 residues. Germline CDR1 is SGHVS and CDR2 is FQNEAQ. Trimming cost V 1 base and J 6 bases, with 21 bases left between them. DNA for the CDR3: TGTGCCAGCAGCTTAGGGGGTACCGGAGGGAGGTGGAATGGCTACACCTTC. It codes for CASSLGGTGGRWNGYTF.

The V gene is TRBV20-1, the J gene TRBJ2-1; perhaps TRBD2 as D (6 bases). CDR1 is DFQATT, CDR2 SNEGSKA, per germline (reference sequence). V lost 4 bases and J lost 10, with 11 bases in between. The CDR3 runs to 11 residues. This CDR3 reads CSATWRGEQFF. CDR3 nucleotides: TGCAGTGCTACCTGGCGGGGAGAGCAGTTCTTC.

The V and J genes are TRBV18 and TRBJ2-7, with D uncertain. CDR3 length: 12 residues. The V gene's germline CDR1 is KGHSH and CDR2 LQKENI. The V gene lost 6 bases and the J gene lost 7 bases, with 13 bases spanning the gap. CDR3 bases: TGTGCCAGCTCCCCCGACCTGGGGGAGCAGTACTTC. Encoded protein: CASSPDLGEQYF.

The CDR3, as DNA: TGCGCCAGCAGGCGGGCGGGCACAGATACGCAGTATTTT. It specifies CASRRAGTDTQYF. The chain employs TRBV10-2 and TRBJ2-3, with D perhaps matching TRBD2 (5 bases). The CDR3 runs to 13 residues. Looked up from germline, CDR1 is WSHSY and CDR2 is SAAADI. Between the trimmed V and J ends, which lost 6 bases and 1 base, there was a span of 8 bases.

The chain joins TRBV2 to TRBJ1-2; D gene unclear. Between the trimmed V and J ends, which lost 8 bases and 2 bases, there was a span of 12 bases. CDR3 length: 13 residues. Germline loops: CDR1 SNHLY, CDR2 FYNNEI. The CDR3 is CASRKWINYGYTF. Written as DNA, the CDR3 is TGTGCCAGCCGCAAGTGGATCAACTATGGCTACACCTTC.

This chain joins TRBV30 and TRBJ1-3; the D is unclear. The CDR3 has 16 residues. CDR1 is GTSNPN and CDR2 is SVGIG in the germline V gene (reference sequence). Trimming removed 2 bases at V and 0 bases at J, with 14 bases between. The CDR3 region is CAWSWGRLSSGNTIYF. The CDR3 bases are TGTGCCTGGAGTTGGGGTCGGCTGAGCTCTGGAAACACCATATATTTT.

This chain uses TRBV9 with TRBJ2-5; 12 bases line up with TRBD1. Trimming removed 7 bases from V and 5 bases from J; junction bases left unmatched: 6. Germline loops: CDR1 SGDLS, CDR2 YYNGEE. This CDR3 is 14 amino acids long. The CDR3 spells CASRRDRGHETQYF. The CDR3 DNA sequence: TGTGCCAGCCGCCGGGACAGGGGGCATGAGACCCAGTACTTC.

This chain links TRBV19 with TRBJ1-2; D not resolved. The CDR3 covers 15 residues. Per the germline V gene, CDR1 is LNHDA and CDR2 is SQIVND (reference sequence). The V end was cut by 7 bases, the J end by 3 bases, with 18 bases between. The CDR3 nucleotides read TGTGCCAGTAATGCTAAACAAACACAGTACTATGGCTACACCTTC. It is translated as CASNAKQTQYYGYTF.

V is TRBV6-1 and J is TRBJ2-5; D not resolved. Germline V gives CDR1 MNHNS, CDR2 SASEGT. This CDR3 region has 13 residues. With 6 bases removed from V and 2 bases from J, the gap between germline ends came to 10 bases. The CDR3 DNA is TGTGCCAGCAGCAGAACCTCTCAAGAGACCCAGTACTTC. This encodes CASSRTSQETQYF.

The rearrangement joins TRBV5-1 to TRBJ2-3; weak D call: TRBD2 (6 bases). The CDR3 has 13 amino acids. Germline CDR1 is SGHRS and CDR2 is YFSETQ. Trimming removed 3 bases from V and 6 bases from J, with 11 bases in between. The CDR3: CASSWFRGDTQYF. The CDR3 bases are TGCGCCAGCAGCTGGTTTCGGGGGGATACGCAGTATTTT.

The rearrangement uses TRBV6-1 and TRBJ1-2, with 8 bases that match TRBD1. J lost 0 bases, V lost 7 bases, and 4 bases had no gene match. Germline assignment: CDR1 MNHNS and CDR2 SASEGT. This CDR3 region has 14 residues. The CDR3 DNA is TGTGCCAGCACCACAGGGGGACCTAACTATGGCTACACCTTC. It yields the protein CASTTGGPNYGYTF.

This clone was recorded only once. V is TRBV19 and J is TRBJ2-5, with D perhaps matching TRBD2 (6 bases). Deletions cut 0 bases from V and 5 bases from J, with 16 bases between. This CDR3 comprises 16 residues. Germline V gene sequence: CDR1 LNHDA, CDR2 SQIVND (reference sequence). Here the CDR3 reads CASSIDAGLSAETQYF. The CDR3 region has the DNA TGTGCCAGTAGTATAGACGCCGGACTATCGGCGGAGACCCAGTACTTC.

This chain uses TRBV18 with TRBJ1-2, with 8 nucleotides matching TRBD1. Per germline, CDR1 KGHSH and CDR2 LQKENI. The CDR3 is 14 amino acids. Trimming removed 3 bases from V and 7 bases from J; junction bases left unmatched: 7. CDR3 protein: CASSPPGQAAGYTF. In DNA, the CDR3 is TGTGCCAGCTCACCCCCGGGACAGGCGGCTGGCTACACCTTC.

V usage is TRBV12-5 and J usage is TRBJ2-7, with TRBD1 matching over 12 bases. Per germline, CDR1 LGHNT and CDR2 FRNRAP. This CDR3 has 15 amino acids. The trim removed 4 bases at V and 7 bases at J, leaving 8 bases unmatched. CDR3 loop: CASGSPGTGGWEQYF. DNA for the CDR3: TGTGCTAGTGGTTCTCCCGGGACAGGGGGCTGGGAGCAGTACTTC.

V and J are TRBV11-2 and TRBJ2-2, with TRBD2 matching 14 bases. CDR1 is SGHAT and CDR2 is FQNNGV in the germline V gene. The CDR3 covers 17 residues. With 5 bases clipped from V and 5 bases from J, the junction kept 7 bases outside the gene matches. The CDR3 DNA sequence: TGTGCCAGCAGCCGCGCCGGACTAGCGGGGGGTACCGGGGAGCTGTTTTTT. Its translation is CASSRAGLAGGTGELFF.

This chain joins TRBV5-5 and TRBJ1-3, with D maybe TRBD1 (5 bases). CDR3 length equals 16 residues. The germline V gene has CDR1 SGHKS and CDR2 YYEKEE (reference sequence). The V end was cut by 1 base, the J end by 3 bases, with 14 bases between. The CDR3: CASSLWSAGRGNTIYF. The CDR3 DNA follows: TGTGCCAGCAGCTTGTGGTCCGCGGGGCGTGGAAACACCATATATTTT.

In its sample, this clone was seen a few times. The gene calls are TRBV30 and TRBJ2-1; D is uncertain. Trimming left V 5 bases short and J 9 bases short, with 11 bases between. The CDR3 sequence is 11 residues long. Germline V gives CDR1 GTSNPN, CDR2 SVGIG (reference sequence). The CDR3 reads CAWAEYGEQFF. CDR3 nucleotides: TGTGCCTGGGCCGAATATGGTGAGCAGTTCTTC.

This clone was counted a few times. The V call is TRBV10-1, the J call TRBJ2-7, with D possibly being TRBD2 (6 bases). CDR3 size: 13 residues. The V gene lost 4 bases and the J gene lost 2 bases, with 9 bases spanning the gap. Germline CDR1 is WNHNN and CDR2 is SYGVQD (reference sequence). The CDR3 coding sequence is TGCGCCAGCAGTGCGGGGGAACCCTACGAGCAGTACTTC. Its protein is CASSAGEPYEQYF.

The chain links TRBV6-1 to TRBJ1-1; the D gene is possibly TRBD1 (6 bases). Germline CDR1 and CDR2: MNHNS and SASEGT. V was pared by 6 bases and J by 2 bases, with 10 bases between. The CDR3 is made up of 13 amino acids. The CDR3 coding sequence is TGTGCCAGCAGCGAACAGGGAAACACTGAAGCTTTCTTT. The encoded protein is CASSEQGNTEAFF.

The chain recombines TRBV5-4 with TRBJ2-1, with D maybe TRBD1 (6 bases). The CDR3 has 15 amino acids. Trimming pared 0 bases from V and 3 bases from J, leaving 10 bases between. Germline-derived CDR1 and CDR2 are SGHNT and YYREEE (reference sequence). The CDR3 sequence is CASSLDQGFYNEQFF. The CDR3 DNA follows: TGTGCCAGCAGCTTGGACCAGGGGTTCTACAATGAGCAGTTCTTC.

The chain uses TRBV2 and TRBJ1-1; 7 bases match TRBD1. Germline CDR1 is SNHLY and CDR2 is FYNNEI. CDR3 length: 13 amino acids. Trimming removed 4 bases from V and 1 base from J; junction bases left unmatched: 0. Written as DNA, the CDR3 is TGTGCCAGCAGTGGGGACAGGAACACTGAAGCTTTCTTT. Translated, it gives CASSGDRNTEAFF.